Sequencing of this T cell receptor beta chain was carried out in a study of blood T cell repertoires in COVID-19. Background on the study: COVID-19 samples collected from the United States, Italy and Spain covered acute and convalescent phases. From T cells, B-cell-depleted T cells, or PBMCs came the material, which was cDNA or gDNA.

Original processing methods: Estimation of nucleated cell counts was performed using reference gene primer amplification. The assay was immunoSEQ multiplex PCR, and TCRdb's table has in-frame clones only and misses some. V, J and clone size reflect that table, while D and trimming were determined from the DNA. Seen here are about 95,000 clones, about 85% observed once, and the top ten hold roughly 25%. Germline V gene lookup returns CDR1 KGHDR and CDR2 SFDVKD. The CDR3 is 17 residues long. Trimming took 2 bases from V and 4 from J; bases not matched to a gene: 4. This clonotype was sampled from a man older than 75 with active or convalescent COVID-19. Sequenced: peripheral blood. This rearrangement joins TRBV24-1 to TRBJ2-3; 14 bases align to TRBD2. In DNA form, the CDR3 reads TGTGCCACCAGTGATTCGTTGGGACTAGCGGGGGCAGATACGCAGTATTTT. Residues: CATSDSLGLAGADTQYF.